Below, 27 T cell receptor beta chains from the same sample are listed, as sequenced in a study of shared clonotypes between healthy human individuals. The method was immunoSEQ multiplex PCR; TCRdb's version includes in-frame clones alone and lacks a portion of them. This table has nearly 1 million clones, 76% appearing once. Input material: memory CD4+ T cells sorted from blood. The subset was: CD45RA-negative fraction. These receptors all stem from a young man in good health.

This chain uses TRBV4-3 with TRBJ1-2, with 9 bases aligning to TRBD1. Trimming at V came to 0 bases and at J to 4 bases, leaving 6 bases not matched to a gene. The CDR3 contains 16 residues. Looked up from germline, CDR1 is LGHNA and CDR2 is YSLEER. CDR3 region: CASSQDGTGGFYGYTF. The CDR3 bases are TGCGCCAGCAGCCAAGATGGTACAGGGGGCTTCTATGGCTACACCTTC.

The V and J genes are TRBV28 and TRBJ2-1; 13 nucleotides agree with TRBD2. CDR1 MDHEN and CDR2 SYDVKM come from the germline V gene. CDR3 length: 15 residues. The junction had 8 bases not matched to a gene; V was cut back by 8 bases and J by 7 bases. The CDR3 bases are TGTGCCAGCCAACTAGCGGGGGGGCCTGGGAATGAGCAGTTCTTC. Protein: CASQLAGGPGNEQFF.

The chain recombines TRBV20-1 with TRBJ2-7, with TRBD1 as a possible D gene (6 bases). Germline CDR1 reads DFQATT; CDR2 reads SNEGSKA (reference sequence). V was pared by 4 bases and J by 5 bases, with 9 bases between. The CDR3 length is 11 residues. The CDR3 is CSAMRGNEQYF. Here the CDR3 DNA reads TGCAGTGCTATGAGGGGGAACGAGCAGTACTTC.

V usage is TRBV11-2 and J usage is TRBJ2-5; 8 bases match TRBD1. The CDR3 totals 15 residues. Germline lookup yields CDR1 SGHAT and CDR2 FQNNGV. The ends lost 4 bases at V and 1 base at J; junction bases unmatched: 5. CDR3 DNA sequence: TGTGCCAGCAGCTCTGGGACAGGCCTCCAAGAGACCCAGTACTTC. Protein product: CASSSGTGLQETQYF.

The DNA of the CDR3 is TGCGCCAGCAGTTCGAACAGACAAGAGACCCAGTACTTC. Protein product: CASSSNRQETQYF. The gene calls are TRBV5-1 and TRBJ2-5; no clear D gene. This CDR3 spans 13 amino acids. Trimming removed 5 bases from V and 2 bases from J, with 10 bases in between. CDR1 is SGHRS and CDR2 is YFSETQ in the germline V gene.

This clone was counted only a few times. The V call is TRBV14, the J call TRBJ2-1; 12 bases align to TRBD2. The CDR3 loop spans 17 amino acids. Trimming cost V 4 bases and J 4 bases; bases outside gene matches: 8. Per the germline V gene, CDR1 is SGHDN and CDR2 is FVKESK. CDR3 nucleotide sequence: TGTGCCAGCAGCCCTGGACTAGCGGGGTTCGGATACAATGAGCAGTTCTTC. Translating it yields CASSPGLAGFGYNEQFF. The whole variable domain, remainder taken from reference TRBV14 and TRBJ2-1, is EAGVTQFPSHSVIEKGQTVTLRCDPISGHDNLYWYRRVMGKEIKFLLHFVKESKQDESGMPNNRFLAERTGGTYSTLKVQPAELEDSGVYFCASSPGLAGFGYNEQFFGPGTRLTVL.

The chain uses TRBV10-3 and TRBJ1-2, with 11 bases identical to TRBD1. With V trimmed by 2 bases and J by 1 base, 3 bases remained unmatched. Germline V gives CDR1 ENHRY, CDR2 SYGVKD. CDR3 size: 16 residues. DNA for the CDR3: TGTGCCATCAGTGAGACCGGGACAGGGGGTAACTATGGCTACACCTTC. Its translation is CAISETGTGGNYGYTF.

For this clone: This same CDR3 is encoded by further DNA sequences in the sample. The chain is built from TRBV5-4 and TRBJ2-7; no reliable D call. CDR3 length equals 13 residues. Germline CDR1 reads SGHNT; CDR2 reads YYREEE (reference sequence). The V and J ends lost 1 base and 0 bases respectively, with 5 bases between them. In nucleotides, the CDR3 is TGTGCCAGCAGCTTGAGGAACTCCTACGAGCAGTACTTC. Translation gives CASSLRNSYEQYF.

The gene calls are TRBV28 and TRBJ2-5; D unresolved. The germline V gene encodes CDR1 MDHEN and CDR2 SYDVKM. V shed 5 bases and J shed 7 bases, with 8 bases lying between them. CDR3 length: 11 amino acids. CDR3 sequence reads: CASSALGTQYF. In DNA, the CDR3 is TGTGCCAGCAGTGCCTTAGGGACCCAGTACTTC.

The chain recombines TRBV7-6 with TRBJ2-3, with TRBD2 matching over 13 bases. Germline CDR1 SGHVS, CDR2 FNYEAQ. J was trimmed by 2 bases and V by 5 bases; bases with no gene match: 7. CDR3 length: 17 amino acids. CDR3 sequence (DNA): TGTGCCAGCAGCGCCCGACTAGCGGGAGGCTTCACAGATACGCAGTATTTT. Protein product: CASSARLAGGFTDTQYF.

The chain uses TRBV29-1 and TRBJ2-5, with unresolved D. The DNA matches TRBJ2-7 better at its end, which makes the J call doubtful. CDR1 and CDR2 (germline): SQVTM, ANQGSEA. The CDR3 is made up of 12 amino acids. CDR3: CSVEVSLYEQYF. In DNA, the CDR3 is TGCAGCGTTGAAGTCTCACTCTACGAGCAGTACTTC.

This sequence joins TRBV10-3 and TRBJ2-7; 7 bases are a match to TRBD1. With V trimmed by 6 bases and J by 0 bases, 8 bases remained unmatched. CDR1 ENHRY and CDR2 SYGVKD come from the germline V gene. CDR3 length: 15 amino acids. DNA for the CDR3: TGTGCCATCAGCTACGGACAGGTCGACTCCTACGAGCAGTACTTC. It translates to CAISYGQVDSYEQYF.

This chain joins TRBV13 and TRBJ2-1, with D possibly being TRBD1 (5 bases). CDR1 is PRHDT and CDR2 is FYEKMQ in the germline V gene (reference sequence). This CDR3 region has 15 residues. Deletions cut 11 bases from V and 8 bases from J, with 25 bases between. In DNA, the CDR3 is TGTGCCGGAGCCTCTCAGGGTTCAAGGGTCGATGAGCAGTTCTTC. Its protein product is CAGASQGSRVDEQFF.

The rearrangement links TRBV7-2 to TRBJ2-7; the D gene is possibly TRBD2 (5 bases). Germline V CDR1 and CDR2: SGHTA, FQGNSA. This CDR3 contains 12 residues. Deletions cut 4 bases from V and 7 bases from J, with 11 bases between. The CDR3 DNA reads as TGTGCCAGCAGCTACTATGGCGGGGAGCAGTACTTC. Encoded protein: CASSYYGGEQYF.

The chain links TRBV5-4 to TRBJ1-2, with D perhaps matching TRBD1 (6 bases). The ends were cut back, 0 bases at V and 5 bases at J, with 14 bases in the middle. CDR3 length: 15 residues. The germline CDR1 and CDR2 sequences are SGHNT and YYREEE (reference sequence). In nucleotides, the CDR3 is TGTGCCAGCAGCTTGGGGGATCCAGGGGTTTATGGCTACACCTTC. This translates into CASSLGDPGVYGYTF. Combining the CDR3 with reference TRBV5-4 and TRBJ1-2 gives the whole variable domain ETGVTQSPTHLIKTRGQQVTLRCSSQSGHNTVSWYQQALGQGPQFIFQYYREEENGRGNFPPRFSGLQFPNYSSELNVNALELDDSALYLCASSLGDPGVYGYTFGSGTRLTVV.

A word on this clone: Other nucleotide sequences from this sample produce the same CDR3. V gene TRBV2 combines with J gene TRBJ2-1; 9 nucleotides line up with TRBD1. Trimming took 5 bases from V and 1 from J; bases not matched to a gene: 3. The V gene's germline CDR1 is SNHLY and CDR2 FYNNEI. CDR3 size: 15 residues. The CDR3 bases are TGTGCCAGCAGTCGTGACAGGGGGTCCTACAATGAGCAGTTCTTC. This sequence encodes CASSRDRGSYNEQFF.

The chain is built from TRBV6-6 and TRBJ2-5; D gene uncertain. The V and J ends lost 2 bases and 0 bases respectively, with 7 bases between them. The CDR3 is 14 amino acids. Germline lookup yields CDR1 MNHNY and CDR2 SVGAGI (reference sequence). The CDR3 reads CASSYPVNQETQYF. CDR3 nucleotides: TGTGCCAGCAGTTACCCCGTTAACCAAGAGACCCAGTACTTC.

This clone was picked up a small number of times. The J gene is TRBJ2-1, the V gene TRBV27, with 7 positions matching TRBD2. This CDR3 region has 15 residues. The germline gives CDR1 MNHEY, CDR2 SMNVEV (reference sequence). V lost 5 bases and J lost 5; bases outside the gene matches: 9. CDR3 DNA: TGTGCCAGCAGTCTGACCTGGACTAGTAACAATGAGCAGTTCTTC. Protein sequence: CASSLTWTSNNEQFF.

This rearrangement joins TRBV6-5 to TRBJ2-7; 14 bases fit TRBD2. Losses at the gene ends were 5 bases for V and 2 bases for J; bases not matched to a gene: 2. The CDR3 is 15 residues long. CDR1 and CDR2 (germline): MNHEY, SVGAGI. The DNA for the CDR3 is TGTGCCAGCAGTAAGACTAGCGGGAGGGCCTACGAGCAGTACTTC. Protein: CASSKTSGRAYEQYF.

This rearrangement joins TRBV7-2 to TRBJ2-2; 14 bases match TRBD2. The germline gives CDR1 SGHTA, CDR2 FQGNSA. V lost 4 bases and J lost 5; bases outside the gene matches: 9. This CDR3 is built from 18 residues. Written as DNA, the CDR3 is TGTGCCAGCAGCTCTAGAGCCGGGACTAGCGGGAGTACCGGGGAGCTGTTTTTT. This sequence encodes CASSSRAGTSGSTGELFF.

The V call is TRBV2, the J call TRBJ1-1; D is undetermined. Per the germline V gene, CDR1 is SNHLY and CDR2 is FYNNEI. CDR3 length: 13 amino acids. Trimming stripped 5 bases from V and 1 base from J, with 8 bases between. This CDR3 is CASSLRGNTEAFF. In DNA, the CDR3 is TGTGCCAGCAGTTTACGCGGGAACACTGAAGCTTTCTTT. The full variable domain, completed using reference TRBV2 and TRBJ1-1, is EPEVTQTPSHQVTQMGQEVILRCVPISNHLYFYWYRQILGQKVEFLVSFYNNEISEKSEIFDDQFSVERPDGSNFTLKIRSTKLEDSAMYFCASSLRGNTEAFFGQGTRLTVV.

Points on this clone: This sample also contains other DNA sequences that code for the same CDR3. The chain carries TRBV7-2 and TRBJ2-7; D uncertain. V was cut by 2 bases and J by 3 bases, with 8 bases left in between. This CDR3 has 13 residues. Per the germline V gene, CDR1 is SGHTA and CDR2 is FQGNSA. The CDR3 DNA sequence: TGTGCCAGCAGCTTAAGGGTTAACTACGAGCAGTACTTC. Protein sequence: CASSLRVNYEQYF.

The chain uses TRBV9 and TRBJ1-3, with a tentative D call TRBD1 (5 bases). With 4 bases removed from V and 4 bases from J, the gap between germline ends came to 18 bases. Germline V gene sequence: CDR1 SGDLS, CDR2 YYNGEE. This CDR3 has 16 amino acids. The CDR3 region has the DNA TGTGCCAGCAGCTCACGGGCTACAGGTCCCGGAAACACCATATATTTT. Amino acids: CASSSRATGPGNTIYF.

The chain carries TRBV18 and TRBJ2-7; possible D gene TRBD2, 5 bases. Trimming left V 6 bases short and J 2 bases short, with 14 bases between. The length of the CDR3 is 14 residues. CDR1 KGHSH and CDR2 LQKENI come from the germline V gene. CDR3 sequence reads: CASSTGLPAYEQYF. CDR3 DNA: TGTGCCAGCTCCACTGGACTGCCCGCCTACGAGCAGTACTTC.

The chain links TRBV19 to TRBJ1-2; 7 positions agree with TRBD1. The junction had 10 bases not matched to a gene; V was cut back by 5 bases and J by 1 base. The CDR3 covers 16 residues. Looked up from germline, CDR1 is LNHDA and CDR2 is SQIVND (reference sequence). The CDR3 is CASSALRQGYNYGYTF. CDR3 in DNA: TGTGCCAGTAGTGCCCTACGACAGGGTTATAACTATGGCTACACCTTC.

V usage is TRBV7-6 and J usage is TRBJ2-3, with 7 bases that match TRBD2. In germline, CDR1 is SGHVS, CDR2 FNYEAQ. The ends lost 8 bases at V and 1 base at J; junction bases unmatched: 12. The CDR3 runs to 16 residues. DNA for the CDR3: TGTGCCAGCTCCTTGATGCGGGAGATCGGCACAGATACGCAGTATTTT. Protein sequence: CASSLMREIGTDTQYF.

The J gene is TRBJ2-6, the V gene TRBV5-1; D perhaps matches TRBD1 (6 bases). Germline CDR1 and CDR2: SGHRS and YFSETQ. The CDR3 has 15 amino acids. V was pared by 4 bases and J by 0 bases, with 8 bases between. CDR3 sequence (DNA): TGCGCCAGCAGCACAGGGAGCTCTGGGGCCAACGTCCTGACTTTC. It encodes CASSTGSSGANVLTF.